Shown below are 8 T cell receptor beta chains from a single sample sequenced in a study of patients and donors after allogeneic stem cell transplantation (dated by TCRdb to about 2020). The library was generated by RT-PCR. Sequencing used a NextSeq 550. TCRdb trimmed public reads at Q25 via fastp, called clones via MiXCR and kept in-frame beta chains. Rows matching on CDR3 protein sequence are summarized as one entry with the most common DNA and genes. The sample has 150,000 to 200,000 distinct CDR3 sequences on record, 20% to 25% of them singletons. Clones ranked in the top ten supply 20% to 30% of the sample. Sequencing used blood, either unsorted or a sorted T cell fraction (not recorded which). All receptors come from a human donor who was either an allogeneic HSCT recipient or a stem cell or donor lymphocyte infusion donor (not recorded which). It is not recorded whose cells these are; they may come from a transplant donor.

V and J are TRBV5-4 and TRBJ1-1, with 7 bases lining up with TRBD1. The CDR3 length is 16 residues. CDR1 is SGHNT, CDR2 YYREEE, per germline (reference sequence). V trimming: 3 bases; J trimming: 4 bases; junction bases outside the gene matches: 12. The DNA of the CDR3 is TGTGCCAGCAGCTCAAAAGGGACAGTTCTTCTCACTGAAGCTTTCTTT. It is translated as CASSSKGTVLLTEAFF. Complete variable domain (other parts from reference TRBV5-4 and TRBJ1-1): ETGVTQSPTHLIKTRGQQVTLRCSSQSGHNTVSWYQQALGQGPQFIFQYYREEENGRGNFPPRFSGLQFPNYSSELNVNALELDDSALYLCASSSKGTVLLTEAFFGQGTRLTVV.

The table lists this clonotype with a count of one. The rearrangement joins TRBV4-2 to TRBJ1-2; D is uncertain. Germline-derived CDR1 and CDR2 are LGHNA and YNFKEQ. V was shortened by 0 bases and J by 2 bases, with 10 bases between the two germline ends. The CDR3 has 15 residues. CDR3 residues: CASSQEAGSNYGYTF. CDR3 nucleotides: TGTGCCAGCAGCCAAGAGGCGGGGAGCAACTATGGCTACACCTTC.

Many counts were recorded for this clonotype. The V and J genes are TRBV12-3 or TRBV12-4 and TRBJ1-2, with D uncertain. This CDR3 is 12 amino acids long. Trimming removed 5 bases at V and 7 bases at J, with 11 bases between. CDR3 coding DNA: TGTGCCAGCAGTCGAAAAGCTCTTGGCTACACCTTC. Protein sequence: CASSRKALGYTF.

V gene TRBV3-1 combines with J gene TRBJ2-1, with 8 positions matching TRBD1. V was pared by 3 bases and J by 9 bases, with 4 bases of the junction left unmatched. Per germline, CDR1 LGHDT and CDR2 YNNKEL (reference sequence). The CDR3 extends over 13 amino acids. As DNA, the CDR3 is TGTGCCAGCAGCCAGACAGGGGTCGGTGAGCAGTTCTTC. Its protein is CASSQTGVGEQFF.

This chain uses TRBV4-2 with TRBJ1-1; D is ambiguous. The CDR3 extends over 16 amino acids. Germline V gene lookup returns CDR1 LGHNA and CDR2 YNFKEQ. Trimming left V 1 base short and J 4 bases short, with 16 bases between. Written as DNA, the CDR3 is TGTGCCAGCAGCCAAGGGGGAATAGGGAGAGGCACTGAAGCTTTCTTT. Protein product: CASSQGGIGRGTEAFF.

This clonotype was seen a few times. The CDR3 coding sequence is TGCAGCGTTGGACAGGACGATGGCTACACCTTC. Translated: CSVGQDDGYTF. The chain joins TRBV29-1 to TRBJ1-2; D may be TRBD1 (6 bases). Germline-derived CDR1 and CDR2 are SQVTM and ANQGSEA. The length of the CDR3 is 11 residues. Trimming removed 4 bases at V and 6 bases at J, with 9 bases between.

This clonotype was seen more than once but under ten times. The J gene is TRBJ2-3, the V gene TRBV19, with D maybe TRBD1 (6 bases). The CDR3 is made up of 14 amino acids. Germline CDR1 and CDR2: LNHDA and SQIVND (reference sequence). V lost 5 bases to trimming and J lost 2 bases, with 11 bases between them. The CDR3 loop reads CASSVGGYTDTQYF. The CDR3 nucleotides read TGTGCCAGTAGTGTAGGGGGATACACAGATACGCAGTATTTT.

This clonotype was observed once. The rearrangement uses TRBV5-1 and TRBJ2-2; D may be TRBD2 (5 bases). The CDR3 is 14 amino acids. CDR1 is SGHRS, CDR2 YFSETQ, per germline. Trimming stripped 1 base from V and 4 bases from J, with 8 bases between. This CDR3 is CASSLPGITGELFF. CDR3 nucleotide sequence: TGCGCCAGCAGCTTGCCCGGGATCACCGGGGAGCTGTTTTTT.